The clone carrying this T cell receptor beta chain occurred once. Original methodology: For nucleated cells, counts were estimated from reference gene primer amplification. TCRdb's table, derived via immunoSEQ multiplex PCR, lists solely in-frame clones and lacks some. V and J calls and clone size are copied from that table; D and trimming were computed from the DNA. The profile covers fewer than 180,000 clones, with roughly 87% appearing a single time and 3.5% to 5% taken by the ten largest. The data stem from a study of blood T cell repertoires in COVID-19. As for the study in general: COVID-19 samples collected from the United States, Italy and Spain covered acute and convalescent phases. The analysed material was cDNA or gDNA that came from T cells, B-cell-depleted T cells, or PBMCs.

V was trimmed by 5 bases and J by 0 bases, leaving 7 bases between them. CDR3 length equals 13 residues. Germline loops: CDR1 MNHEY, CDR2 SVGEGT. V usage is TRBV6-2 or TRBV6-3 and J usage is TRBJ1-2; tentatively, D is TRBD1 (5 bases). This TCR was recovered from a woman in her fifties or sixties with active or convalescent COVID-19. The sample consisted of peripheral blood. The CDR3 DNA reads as TGTGCCAGCAGTAGGGGCTCTAACTATGGCTACACCTTC. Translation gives CASSRGSNYGYTF.